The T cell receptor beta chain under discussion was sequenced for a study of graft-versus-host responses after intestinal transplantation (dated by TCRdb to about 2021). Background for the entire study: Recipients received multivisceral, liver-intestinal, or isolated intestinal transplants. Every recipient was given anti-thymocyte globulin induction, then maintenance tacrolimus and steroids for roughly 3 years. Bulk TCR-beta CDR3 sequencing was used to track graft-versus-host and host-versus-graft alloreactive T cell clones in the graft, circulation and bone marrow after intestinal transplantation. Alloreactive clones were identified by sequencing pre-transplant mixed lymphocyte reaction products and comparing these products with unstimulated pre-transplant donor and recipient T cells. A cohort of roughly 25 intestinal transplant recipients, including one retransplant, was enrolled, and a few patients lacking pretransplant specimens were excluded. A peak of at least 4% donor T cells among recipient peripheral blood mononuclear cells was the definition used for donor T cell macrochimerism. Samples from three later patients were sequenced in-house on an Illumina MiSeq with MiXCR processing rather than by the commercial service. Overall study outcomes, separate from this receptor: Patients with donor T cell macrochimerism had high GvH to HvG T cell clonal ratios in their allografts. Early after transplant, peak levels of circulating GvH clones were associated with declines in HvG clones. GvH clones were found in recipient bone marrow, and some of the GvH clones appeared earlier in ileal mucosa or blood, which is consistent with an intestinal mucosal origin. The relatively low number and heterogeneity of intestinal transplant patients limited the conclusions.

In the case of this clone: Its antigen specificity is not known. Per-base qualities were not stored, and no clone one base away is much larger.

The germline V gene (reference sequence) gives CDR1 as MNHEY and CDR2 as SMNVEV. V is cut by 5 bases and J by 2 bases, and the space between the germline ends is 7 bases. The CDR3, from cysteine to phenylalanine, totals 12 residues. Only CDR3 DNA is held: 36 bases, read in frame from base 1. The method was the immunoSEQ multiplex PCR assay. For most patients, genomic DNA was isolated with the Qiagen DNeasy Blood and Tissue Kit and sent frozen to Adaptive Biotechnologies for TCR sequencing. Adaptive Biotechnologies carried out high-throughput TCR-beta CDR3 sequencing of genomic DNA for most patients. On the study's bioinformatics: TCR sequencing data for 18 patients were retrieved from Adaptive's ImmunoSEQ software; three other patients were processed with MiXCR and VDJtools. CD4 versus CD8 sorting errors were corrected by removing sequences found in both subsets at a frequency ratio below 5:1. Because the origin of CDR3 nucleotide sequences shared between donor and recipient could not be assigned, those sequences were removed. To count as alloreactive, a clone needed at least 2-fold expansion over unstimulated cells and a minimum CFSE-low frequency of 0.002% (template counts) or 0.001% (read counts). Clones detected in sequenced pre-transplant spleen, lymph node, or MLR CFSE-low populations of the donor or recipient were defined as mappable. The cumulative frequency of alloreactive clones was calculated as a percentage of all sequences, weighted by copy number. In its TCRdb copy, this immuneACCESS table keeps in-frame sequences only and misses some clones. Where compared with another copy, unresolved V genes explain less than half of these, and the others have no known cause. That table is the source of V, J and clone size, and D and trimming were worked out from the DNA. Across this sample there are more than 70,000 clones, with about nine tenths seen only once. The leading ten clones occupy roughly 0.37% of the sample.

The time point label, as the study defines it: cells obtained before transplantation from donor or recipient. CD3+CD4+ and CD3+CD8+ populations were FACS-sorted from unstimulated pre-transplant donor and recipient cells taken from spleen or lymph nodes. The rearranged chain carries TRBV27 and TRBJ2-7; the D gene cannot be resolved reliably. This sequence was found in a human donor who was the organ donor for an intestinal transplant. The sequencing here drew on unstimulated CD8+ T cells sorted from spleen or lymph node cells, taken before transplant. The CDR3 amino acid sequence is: CASSSVTYEQYF. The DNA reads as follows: TGTGCCAGCAGTAGCGTCACCTACGAGCAGTACTTC.